Each of the 7 T cell receptor beta chains below was sequenced from the same sample in a study of CD8 T cells in ankylosing spondylitis. In TCRdb, the 5' RACE reads were re-called with MiXCR into one record per CDR3 protein. Altogether 250,000 to 400,000 distinct CDR3 sequences are present, around 10% being singletons, with the ten largest covering about 10%. The sample was blood, either unsorted or a sorted T cell fraction (not recorded which). The receptors derive from a female donor with ankylosing spondylitis or in good health (not recorded which).

This clonotype was observed at least ten times. CDR3 region: CASSSVAGVNQPQHF. The CDR3 DNA reads as TGTGCCAGCAGTTCCGTGGCAGGGGTTAATCAGCCCCAGCATTTT. The rearrangement links TRBV6-5 to TRBJ1-5, with D maybe TRBD1 (6 bases). Deletions cut 4 bases from V and 4 bases from J, with 14 bases between. The CDR3 spans 15 residues. Germline loops: CDR1 MNHEY, CDR2 SVGAGI.

This clonotype was recorded at least ten times. The chain carries TRBV12-3 or TRBV12-4 and TRBJ2-3; tentatively, D is TRBD1 or TRBD2 (5 bases each). Deletions cut 4 bases from V and 2 bases from J, with 10 bases between. There are 14 residues in the CDR3. CDR3 DNA sequence: TGTGCCAGCAGTTGGGACCCACTCACAGATACGCAGTATTTT. Its translation: CASSWDPLTDTQYF.

Many counts were recorded for this clonotype. CDR3 coding DNA: TGTGCCAGCAGCTTAGCGATAGGACAGGGAGCGGATGGCTACACCTTC. Residues: CASSLAIGQGADGYTF. The chain employs TRBV7-2 and TRBJ1-2; 8 bases are a match to TRBD1. The germline gives CDR1 SGHTA, CDR2 FQGNSA. J lost 6 bases, V lost 0 bases, and 9 bases had no gene match. The CDR3 extends over 16 amino acids.

The chain uses TRBV7-9 and TRBJ1-2; D unresolved. The V and J ends lost 7 bases and 10 bases respectively, with 25 bases between them. The CDR3 runs 15 residues. Looked up from germline, CDR1 is SEHNR and CDR2 is FQNEAQ (reference sequence). Here the CDR3 reads CASTLLQAPKRDYTF. For the CDR3, the DNA is TGTGCCAGCACCTTGTTGCAGGCGCCGAAGAGGGACTACACCTTC. Looking up the rest from reference TRBV7-9 and TRBJ1-2 gives the full variable domain: DTGVSQNPRHKITKRGQNVTFRCDPISEHNRLYWYRQTLGQGPEFLTYFQNEAQLEKSRLLSDRFSAERPKGSFSTLEIQRTEQGDSAMYLCASTLLQAPKRDYTFGSGTRLTVV.

In this sample, this clonotype turned up many times. CDR3 sequence reads: CASSLDDYLRYEQYF. Written as DNA, the CDR3 is TGTGCCAGCAGTCTCGACGATTACCTCCGCTACGAGCAGTACTTC. The chain links TRBV28 to TRBJ2-7; D uncertain. V lost 5 bases, J lost 3 bases, and 17 bases lay in between. There are 15 residues in the CDR3. Germline assignment: CDR1 MDHEN and CDR2 SYDVKM. Variable domain in full (rest from reference TRBV28 and TRBJ2-7): DVKVTQSSRYLVKRTGEKVFLECVQDMDHENMFWYRQDPGLGLRLIYFSYDVKMKEKGDIPEGYSVSREKKERFSLILESASTNQTSMYLCASSLDDYLRYEQYFGPGTRLTVT.

This clonotype appeared many times. The rearrangement links TRBV5-1 to TRBJ1-1; D unclear. V gave up 4 bases and J gave up 1 base, with 8 bases separating them. Germline CDR1 SGHRS, CDR2 YFSETQ. This CDR3 spans 13 amino acids. For the CDR3, the DNA is TGCGCCAGCAGCCCTTCAGGGAACACTGAAGCTTTCTTT. This translates into CASSPSGNTEAFF.

This clonotype was detected ten times or more. The chain uses TRBV5-1 and TRBJ2-3; 8 bases map to TRBD1. The CDR3 has 16 residues. Germline V gene data show CDR1 as SGHRS and CDR2 as YFSETQ. The junction had 10 bases not matched to a gene; V was cut back by 3 bases and J by 4 bases. The CDR3 reads CASSYRPGGAADTQYF. CDR3 in DNA: TGCGCCAGCAGCTACCGTCCAGGGGGCGCGGCAGATACGCAGTATTTT.